This TCR beta chain is from a study of post-analysis software for immune sequencing data. Whole-study findings and limits: Higher frequency in patients than in controls was seen for about five TRBV segments, with TRBV5-6, TRBV5-1 and TRBV20-1 among them. Significantly decreased normalized Chao1 diversity was recorded for multiple sclerosis patients relative to controls. The F measure placed samples prepared in the same batch into strongly shared clusters.

The library was made from cDNA and included unique molecular identifiers. Out of roughly 0.85 to 10 million T cells, about 500,000 cDNA molecules were generated. MiXCR was run by TCRdb on the PCR reads, yielding one entry per CDR3 protein. This table holds about 500,000 distinct CDR3 sequences, roughly 46% found once. The CDR3 length is 16 residues. The V gene end was trimmed by 6 bases and the J gene end by 1 base; junction bases not matched to a gene: 6. Germline V lookup: CDR1 MNHNY, CDR2 SVGAGI (reference sequence). Of note for this clonotype: Its antigen is undetermined.

Sequencing input: blood. The TCR comes from a girl aged 5-17 years with multiple sclerosis. The chain links TRBV6-6 to TRBJ2-1, with 10 bases matching TRBD2. The CDR3 DNA is TGTGCCAGCAGAGTGGGACTAGCGAATTCCTACAATGAGCAGTTCTTC. Translation: CASRVGLANSYNEQFF.